This is a list of T cell receptor beta chains from one sample in a study of cytomegalovirus exposure and HLA in healthy donors. The table came from immunoSEQ multiplex PCR; TCRdb's copy has only in-frame clones and leaves some out. The sample lists about 88,000 clones; 90% were seen once. The sample taken for sequencing was PBMCs. The receptors derive from a man between 18 and 35 years old in good health and CMV-seronegative. The CDR3 runs from the conserved cysteine through the conserved F or W. Fields, in order: CDR3 DNA, CDR3 protein, D gene, clone size, J gene, V gene, CDR3 length. D genes are given only for firm matches. Expanded clones get a size class; other rows say once, few or many, or leave the size out.

TGTGCCACCTCAGGGGGCGGAGAGACCCAGTACTTC CATSGGGETQYF TRBD1 . TRBJ2-5 TRBV11-1 12
TGTGCCAGTAGTATCGGGAGAGTGAACACTAAAGCTTTCTTT CASSIGRVNTKAFF . . TRBJ1-1 TRBV19 14
TGTGCCAGCGGCAAGACAGGGGGCATCGCAGATACGCAGTATTTT CASGKTGGIADTQYF TRBD1 few TRBJ2-3 TRBV6-1 15
TGTGCCAGCAGTCCGTACAGGGGACAGCCCCAGCATTTT CASSPYRGQPQHF TRBD1 . TRBJ1-5 TRBV28 13
TGCGCCAGCAGCCCCGCCCCCAGGGGCAAAGAGGGCGGGGAGCTGTTTTTT CASSPAPRGKEGGELFF . few TRBJ2-2 TRBV4-1 17
TGCGCCAGCAGCTTTATGACAGGACAGGGGATGGGCGAGCAGTACTTC CASSFMTGQGMGEQYF TRBD1 . TRBJ2-7 TRBV5-1 16
TGTGCCAGCAGCGTAGGGGGACTAGCGGGAGGAAAATACAATGAGCAGTTCTTC CASSVGGLAGGKYNEQFF TRBD2 . TRBJ2-1 TRBV9 18
TGTGCCAGCAGTTTACCGGACAGGAGAAATCAGCCCCAGCATTTT CASSLPDRRNQPQHF TRBD1 . TRBJ1-5 TRBV28 15
TGCGCCAGCAGCCACGGAGACAGAGATGAAGGGGCTTTCTTT CASSHGDRDEGAFF . . TRBJ1-1 TRBV4-3 14
TGTGCCAGTAGTATCACCGCTCCGATTCTAGCGGGAGGACCGTTTACCGGGGAGCTGTTTTTT CASSITAPILAGGPFTGELFF TRBD2 . TRBJ2-2 TRBV19 21
TGTGCCAGCTGGGGAGGGCTAGGCAATGAGCAGTTCTTC CASWGGLGNEQFF TRBD2 . TRBJ2-1 TRBV9 13
TGCGCCAGCAGCTCAACAAGAAAACAGACCTACGAGCAGTACTTC CASSSTRKQTYEQYF . . TRBJ2-7 TRBV5-1 15
TGCGCCAGCAGCCCCATGCCGGGACTCCTCTACGAGCAGTACTTC CASSPMPGLLYEQYF . . TRBJ2-7 TRBV5-1 15
TGTGCCAGCAGTTACTTATCAGGGAACGAGCAGTACTTC CASSYLSGNEQYF . once TRBJ2-7 TRBV6-5 13
TGTGCCAGCGGCGGGAGGGCCCCCGATACGCAGTATTTT CASGGRAPDTQYF TRBD2 . TRBJ2-3 TRBV5-4 13
TGTGCCAGCAGTGAAGAGCCCGGACTAGCAGGGAAGACCCAGTACTTC CASSEEPGLAGKTQYF TRBD2 . TRBJ2-5 TRBV6-1 16
TGTGCCAGCCGTTTGACAGGGGGTCCCTACAATGAGCAGTTCTTC CASRLTGGPYNEQFF . . TRBJ2-1 TRBV21-1 15
TGTGCCAGCCCGGAGTTGAACACTGAAGCTTTCTTT CASPELNTEAFF . . TRBJ1-1 TRBV2 12
TGTGCCAGTACTGCGACAGGTGTGGAGACCCAGTACTTC CASTATGVETQYF . . TRBJ2-5 TRBV19 13
TGTGCCAGCAGCGTAGGGGACAGGGCCACAGGGGGGGCCAACGTCCTGACTTTC CASSVGDRATGGANVLTF TRBD1 . TRBJ2-6 TRBV9 18
TGCGCCAGCAGCTTGGGGGGGAGGGAGGAGCAGTACTTC CASSLGGREEQYF TRBD2 . TRBJ2-7 TRBV5-1 13
TGTGCCAGCAGTTTGGGTGGGGGGAACTATGGCTACACCTTC CASSLGGGNYGYTF . . TRBJ1-2 TRBV28 14
TGTGCCACCAAACAGACAGGGGCGAACACTGAAGCTTTCTTT CATKQTGANTEAFF TRBD1 . TRBJ1-1 TRBV28 14
TGCGCCAGCAGTCAGGGGGTCTATAATTCACCCCTCCACTTT CASSQGVYNSPLHF TRBD1 . TRBJ1-6 TRBV5-1 14
TGTGCCAGCAGCTCCGGGGGGTTTGGCACAGATACGCAGTATTTT CASSSGGFGTDTQYF TRBD2 . TRBJ2-3 TRBV7-6 15
TGTGCCAGCAGCCGAAAGGGGGAAAAACTGTTTTTT CASSRKGEKLFF . . TRBJ1-4 TRBV27 12
TGTGCCAGCAGTTTCCTCCGAGAATGGGGCTCACCCCTCCACTTT CASSFLREWGSPLHF . . TRBJ1-6 TRBV6-5 15
TGTGCCAGCTCCGAGGTGGGGCCGAATGAAAAACTGTTTTTT CASSEVGPNEKLFF . . TRBJ1-4 TRBV18 14
TGTGCCAGCAGTTTATATGGGGACAGGGGGCTACACGAGCTGTTTTTT CASSLYGDRGLHELFF TRBD1 . TRBJ2-2 TRBV28 16
TGTGCCAGCAGTCAAACAGGGGATGAGCAGTTCTTC CASSQTGDEQFF TRBD1 . TRBJ2-1 TRBV6-5 12
TGTGCCAGCAGTGATAGGGGCAGGGGAAACTATGGCTACACCTTC CASSDRGRGNYGYTF . once TRBJ1-2 TRBV2 15
TGTGCCAGCAGACGTGACAGGGAACCCTACGAGCAGTACTTC CASRRDREPYEQYF TRBD1 . TRBJ2-7 TRBV5-5 14
TGTGCCAGCAGTCCCCCGCCGACTAGCCTCGGCAATGAGCAGTTCTTC CASSPPPTSLGNEQFF TRBD2 . TRBJ2-1 TRBV28 16
TGTGCCAGCAGTTTATACTCCTCCTACGAGCAGTACTTC CASSLYSSYEQYF . . TRBJ2-7 TRBV27 13
TGTGCCAGCAGTGACGGTAGCGGGATGACCGGGGAGCTGTTTTTT CASSDGSGMTGELFF TRBD2 . TRBJ2-2 TRBV2 15
TGTGCCAGTTGGTCGGCGGTGAACACTGAAGCTTTCTTT CASWSAVNTEAFF . . TRBJ1-1 TRBV19 13